One and the same sample provided the 29 T cell receptor beta chains below, sequenced in a study of blood T cells in healthy people across ages. A second PCR, run for 7 to 11 cycles, used a sample-barcoded 5' primer plus a J-beta primer mix. TCRdb redid the calling of the 5' RACE reads with MiXCR, one entry per CDR3 protein. Of 1.5 million to 2 million distinct CDR3 sequences in the sample, roughly 32% are singletons; the top ten hold around 11%. The sequencing input was blood. The receptor set was obtained from a woman aged 25-40 years in good health.

The table lists this clonotype with many counts. This rearrangement joins TRBV10-3 to TRBJ2-1; TRBD1 aligns across 9 bases. V lost 11 bases, J lost 7 bases, and 12 bases stayed unmatched. The CDR3 is 14 amino acids. CDR1 and CDR2 (germline): ENHRY, SYGVKD. The CDR3 loop is CASGDREYNNEQFF. In nucleotides, the CDR3 is TGTGCCTCCGGGGACAGGGAGTACAATAATGAGCAGTTCTTC.

The chain carries TRBV7-2 and TRBJ2-1, with a possible D match to TRBD2 (6 bases). Trimming pared 7 bases from V and 0 bases from J, leaving 25 bases between. Germline CDR1 is SGHTA and CDR2 is FQGNSA. This CDR3 contains 19 residues. The CDR3 DNA reads as TGTGCCAGCACCGTCCAGATGGTGTGGGAGGACCTCTCCTACAATGAGCAGTTCTTC. Residues: CASTVQMVWEDLSYNEQFF.

The chain joins TRBV10-3 to TRBJ1-4; D is unclear. Germline loops: CDR1 ENHRY, CDR2 SYGVKD. The CDR3 runs 13 residues. V lost 11 bases and J 1 base, leaving 11 bases between the germline ends. The CDR3 is CAARPGTNEKLFF. Written as DNA, the CDR3 is TGTGCCGCCAGACCGGGAACTAATGAAAAACTGTTTTTT.

This clonotype was seen more than once but under ten times. The chain is built from TRBV3-1 and TRBJ1-1; possible D gene TRBD1, 5 bases. The CDR3 runs 14 residues. V was pared by 4 bases and J by 5 bases, with 14 bases between. The germline V gene has CDR1 LGHDT and CDR2 YNNKEL (reference sequence). The CDR3 sequence is CASSPYLGGTEAFF. The DNA of the CDR3 is TGTGCCAGCAGCCCCTACTTGGGGGGAACTGAAGCTTTCTTT.

The chain recombines TRBV7-2 with TRBJ2-3; D gene ambiguous. The V gene lost 8 bases and the J gene lost 2 bases, with 17 bases spanning the gap. The CDR3 covers 15 residues. Germline assignment: CDR1 SGHTA and CDR2 FQGNSA. DNA of the CDR3: TGTGCCAGCGCCTTCGTGGGGTATCACACAGATACGCAGTATTTT. This gives the protein CASAFVGYHTDTQYF. The full variable domain, in which reference TRBV7-2 and TRBJ2-3 provide the parts outside the CDR3, is GAGVSQSPSNKVTEKGKDVELRCDPISGHTALYWYRQSLGQGLEFLIYFQGNSAPDKSGLPSDRFSAERTGGSVSTLTIQRTQQEDSAVYLCASAFVGYHTDTQYFGPGTRLTVL.

V and J are TRBV3-1 and TRBJ1-2; 8 bases match TRBD1. From germline, CDR1 is LGHDT and CDR2 YNNKEL (reference sequence). The CDR3 consists of 15 residues. The V gene end was trimmed by 6 bases and the J gene end by 4 bases; junction bases not matched to a gene: 10. This CDR3 is CASSLQGVRLYGYTF. The DNA for the CDR3 is TGTGCCAGCAGTCTACAGGGGGTGCGGCTCTATGGCTACACCTTC.

This clonotype was seen a few times. V gene TRBV5-1 combines with J gene TRBJ1-1; 8 bases map to TRBD1. With 0 bases clipped from V and 0 bases from J, the junction kept 7 bases outside the gene matches. The CDR3 runs to 17 residues. Germline V gene sequence: CDR1 SGHRS, CDR2 YFSETQ. The CDR3 sequence is CASSLERTGIMNTEAFF. The CDR3 DNA reads as TGCGCCAGCAGCTTGGAGAGGACAGGGATCATGAACACTGAAGCTTTCTTT.

The gene calls are TRBV29-1 and TRBJ2-2; TRBD1 is a possible D gene (6 bases). V lost 4 bases and J 1 base, leaving 16 bases between the germline ends. The CDR3 runs 16 residues. CDR1 is SQVTM, CDR2 ANQGSEA, per germline. The CDR3 DNA reads TGCAGCGTTGTTATAATAAGGGGGATGAACACCGGGGAGCTGTTTTTT. This translates into CSVVIIRGMNTGELFF.

The chain is built from TRBV28 and TRBJ2-7; TRBD2 is a possible D gene (6 bases). The length of the CDR3 is 16 residues. Trimming took off 2 bases at V and 0 bases at J, with 14 bases between the two ends. Per the germline V gene, CDR1 is MDHEN and CDR2 is SYDVKM. Here the CDR3 reads CASSLLSLGGSYEQYF. CDR3 bases: TGTGCCAGCAGTTTACTGAGCCTCGGGGGCTCCTACGAGCAGTACTTC.

A remark on this clonotype: Just one base apart from a much larger clone, this may be a read error. This rearrangement joins TRBV6-1 to TRBJ2-7, with TRBD1 matching 8 bases. From germline, CDR1 is MNHNS and CDR2 SASEGT. The V gene end was trimmed by 6 bases and the J gene end by 1 base; junction bases not matched to a gene: 5. CDR3 length: 14 amino acids. The CDR3 DNA reads TGTGCCAGCAGACCGAGGACAGGGTCCTACGAGCAGTACGTC. It is translated as CASRPRTGSYEQYV.

This clonotype has just a few counts. The genes are TRBV6-1 and TRBJ1-5; D is perhaps TRBD1 (6 bases). Germline V CDR1 and CDR2: MNHNS, SASEGT. The V gene lost 6 bases and the J gene lost 4 bases, with 19 bases spanning the gap. The CDR3 has 16 amino acids. Here the CDR3 reads CASSKGTQKWNQPQHF. The CDR3 DNA sequence: TGTGCCAGCAGCAAAGGGACACAGAAATGGAATCAGCCCCAGCATTTT.

In its sample, this clonotype was seen a few times. The chain has TRBV6-6 and TRBJ1-1; D remains unclear. V shed 5 bases and J shed 5 bases, with 9 bases lying between them. CDR3 length: 12 amino acids. Germline CDR1 reads MNHNY; CDR2 reads SVGAGI (reference sequence). CDR3 sequence reads: CASSPFGTEAFF. In DNA, the CDR3 is TGTGCCAGCAGTCCTTTTGGGACTGAAGCTTTCTTT.

As to this clonotype: This may be a read error, as it is one base from a much larger clone. DNA of the CDR3: TGTACCAGCAGCTCCAGACAGGGGTTAGGCACAGATACGCAGTATTTT. It codes for CTSSSRQGLGTDTQYF. The genes are TRBV9 and TRBJ2-3; 8 nucleotides align to TRBD1. CDR1 and CDR2 from the germline V gene are SGDLS and YYNGEE. The CDR3 has 16 amino acids. The variable domain in full, with the rest retrieved from reference TRBV9 and TRBJ2-3, is DSGVTQTPKHLITATGQRVTLRCSPRSGDLSVYWYQQSLDQGLQFLIQYYNGEERAKGNILERFSAQQFPDLHSELNLSSLELGDSALYFCTSSSRQGLGTDTQYFGPGTRLTVL.

This clonotype was seen only a few times. The chain links TRBV27 to TRBJ2-1; D gene unclear. The CDR3 is 14 residues long. The germline gives CDR1 MNHEY, CDR2 SMNVEV (reference sequence). V was clipped by 8 bases and J by 0 bases, with 11 bases between them. CDR3 sequence: CASYRSYSYNEQFF. The DNA of the CDR3 is TGTGCCAGCTATCGGTCCTACTCCTACAATGAGCAGTTCTTC.

This clonotype was observed a handful of times. V is TRBV11-1 and J is TRBJ2-1; 8 nucleotides line up with TRBD1. This CDR3 is 15 amino acids long. Germline CDR1 and CDR2: SGHAT and FQDESV (reference sequence). With V trimmed by 5 bases and J by 7 bases, 10 bases remained unmatched. CDR3 residues: CASSLRTGSGNEQFF. The DNA of the CDR3 is TGTGCCAGCAGCCTTCGGACAGGGTCCGGGAATGAGCAGTTCTTC.

Only a few counts were recorded for this clonotype. V is TRBV19 and J is TRBJ2-4; perhaps TRBD1 as D (5 bases). The CDR3 consists of 11 residues. Germline CDR1 LNHDA, CDR2 SQIVND (reference sequence). V dropped 11 bases and J dropped 6 bases, with 11 bases sitting between them. For the CDR3, the DNA is TGTGCCTGGTTTGACAGAAACATTCAGTACTTC. This translates into CAWFDRNIQYF.

V is TRBV15 and J is TRBJ1-4; possible D gene TRBD1, 5 bases. CDR1 is LNHNV and CDR2 is YYDKDF in the germline V gene (reference sequence). The ends were cut back, 6 bases at V and 4 bases at J, with 12 bases in the middle. There are 14 residues in the CDR3. The CDR3 bases are TGTGCCACCAGTCTGACAGCTGATAATGAAAAACTGTTTTTT. It codes for CATSLTADNEKLFF.

The rearrangement uses TRBV29-1 and TRBJ2-7, with 9 positions matching TRBD1. The germline CDR1 and CDR2 sequences are SQVTM and ANQGSEA. The V and J ends lost 7 bases and 3 bases, in that order; junction bases with no gene match: 10. This CDR3 has 14 amino acids. The CDR3 DNA reads TGCAGCGCCCGGACAGGGGATAAGTGCTACGAGCAGTACTTC. Its translation is CSARTGDKCYEQYF.

This clonotype was seen a handful of times. The rearrangement joins TRBV15 to TRBJ2-1, with TRBD2 identical over 10 bases. There are 17 residues in the CDR3. Germline V gene sequence: CDR1 LNHNV, CDR2 YYDKDF (reference sequence). V was clipped by 3 bases and J by 1 base; unmatched bases: 6. The CDR3, as DNA: TGTGCCACCAGCAGGGAAGCGGGGGGGCTATCCTACAATGAGCAGTTCTTC. Translating gives CATSREAGGLSYNEQFF.

This clonotype showed up just a few times. This sequence joins TRBV27 and TRBJ2-7; TRBD2 matches 7 bases. Germline values: CDR1 MNHEY, CDR2 SMNVEV (reference sequence). V gave up 5 bases and J gave up 2 bases; unmatched junction bases: 9. The CDR3 has 15 amino acids. Written as DNA, the CDR3 is TGTGCCAGCAGTCCTGGCAGCGGGATTCCCTACGAGCAGTACTTC. It encodes CASSPGSGIPYEQYF.

This clonotype was counted a few times. The CDR3 DNA is TGTGCCAGCAGCTTTCTTCCGGGACAGATCCCCCATGAGCAGTTCTTC. It translates to CASSFLPGQIPHEQFF. The rearrangement links TRBV7-3 to TRBJ2-1, with 7 bases aligning to TRBD1. J lost 8 bases, V lost 3 bases, and 13 bases had no gene match. Germline lookup yields CDR1 SGHTA and CDR2 FQGTGA. This CDR3 is 16 amino acids long.

This chain joins TRBV28 and TRBJ2-7; TRBD2 matches at 9 bases. The CDR3 runs to 14 residues. The germline V gene has CDR1 MDHEN and CDR2 SYDVKM. The J segment lost 5 bases and the V segment lost 6 bases, leaving 8 bases of the junction unmatched. The CDR3 here is CASRPREGSDEQYF. CDR3 bases: TGTGCCAGCAGGCCGCGGGAGGGGTCTGACGAGCAGTACTTC.

J is TRBJ1-2 and V is TRBV12-3 or TRBV12-4; TRBD1 aligns across 7 bases. The CDR3 has 14 amino acids. Trimming cost V 5 bases and J 8 bases; bases outside gene matches: 11. CDR3 residues: CASSGDRRAFGYTF. DNA of the CDR3: TGTGCCAGCAGTGGGGACAGACGAGCCTTCGGCTACACCTTC.

This rearrangement joins TRBV7-2 to TRBJ2-3; D is uncertain. This CDR3 comprises 14 residues. V shed 1 base and J shed 4 bases, with 9 bases lying between them. Per the germline V gene, CDR1 is SGHTA and CDR2 is FQGNSA. The chain's CDR3 is CASSLVMASDTQYF. The DNA of the CDR3 is TGTGCCAGCAGCTTAGTGATGGCTTCAGATACGCAGTATTTT.

This clonotype was picked up a small number of times. The rearrangement links TRBV20-1 to TRBJ2-1; 11 bases fit TRBD2. Per germline, CDR1 DFQATT and CDR2 SNEGSKA (reference sequence). The CDR3 sequence is 15 residues long. Trimming at V came to 5 bases and at J to 4 bases, leaving 7 bases not matched to a gene. DNA for the CDR3: TGCAGTGCTCTGCCGACTAGCGGGGTGTACAATGAGCAGTTCTTC. It specifies CSALPTSGVYNEQFF.

As for this clonotype: With a much larger clone just one base away, this may be a read error. This sequence joins TRBV20-1 and TRBJ2-1; the D is unclear. CDR1 DFQATT and CDR2 SNEGSKA come from the germline V gene (reference sequence). The CDR3 extends over 11 amino acids. This CDR3 reads CRATSSFEQFF. The CDR3 DNA follows: TGCAGGGCTACGAGTAGTTTTGAGCAGTTCTTC.

This clonotype came up a few times. The V and J genes are TRBV6-1 and TRBJ2-7; D may be TRBD1 (6 bases). CDR1 and CDR2 (germline): MNHNS, SASEGT. V lost 1 base to trimming and J lost 5 bases, with 18 bases between them. The length of the CDR3 is 16 residues. CDR3 loop: CASSEGLPTGYNEQYF. The CDR3 DNA reads as TGTGCCAGCAGTGAAGGCCTCCCAACAGGGTACAACGAGCAGTACTTC.

As for this clonotype: Mismatch with germline at one junction end may stem from a read error. V and J are TRBV10-2 and TRBJ2-3; 7 bases map to TRBD1. Germline V gives CDR1 WSHSY, CDR2 SAAADI. This CDR3 is 15 amino acids long. The CDR3: CASSEPGQVTDMQYF. CDR3 sequence (DNA): TGCGCCAGCAGTGAGCCTGGACAGGTCACAGATATGCAGTATTTT.

This clonotype was detected only once. The chain uses TRBV12-3 or TRBV12-4 and TRBJ2-4, with a weak D call TRBD1 (6 bases). The CDR3 totals 16 residues. The ends were cut back, 5 bases at V and 0 bases at J, with 14 bases in the middle. The CDR3 sequence is CASSPGASLAKNIQYF. CDR3 in DNA: TGTGCCAGCAGTCCAGGGGCGTCCCTAGCCAAAAACATTCAGTACTTC.